These 19 T cell receptor beta chains were all obtained from the same sample, sequenced in a study of T-cell reconstitution after alpha-beta-depleted transplantation in children (dated by TCRdb to the mid-2010s). Receptors were amplified or captured by PCR. The sequencer was an Illumina HiSeq 2500. TCR libraries were prepared with molecular barcoding, using unique molecular identifiers to normalize TCRbeta repertoire quantification. TCRdb ran its own pipeline on the public reads, namely fastp trimming at Q25 and MiXCR clone calling, and kept in-frame beta chains. Here each entry gathers all rows of one CDR3 protein and keeps the most common genes and DNA. The sample records hundreds of thousands of distinct CDR3 sequences, roughly 17% of which are singletons. The ten top clones hold approximately 1% of the sample. This specimen consisted of PBMCs from the stem cell graft donor, obtained from the stem cell graft. The receptors were gathered from a human donor who donated a stem cell graft to a child with acute myeloid leukemia.

The chain combines TRBV4-2 with TRBJ2-3; D unclear. V lost 0 bases, J lost 8 bases, and 6 bases lay in between. The CDR3 loop spans 12 amino acids. Per the germline V gene, CDR1 is LGHNA and CDR2 is YNFKEQ. CDR3 loop: CASSQDGPTQYF. The CDR3 DNA reads as TGTGCCAGCAGCCAAGACGGCCCTACGCAGTATTTT.

The V gene is TRBV7-7, the J gene TRBJ2-3; 9 nucleotides line up with TRBD2. This CDR3 has 17 residues. V lost 4 bases to trimming and J lost 10 bases; unmatched junction nucleotides: 18. Germline CDR1 is SSHAT and CDR2 is FNYEAQ (reference sequence). This chain's CDR3 is CASSSPFPSGIWRAQYF. The CDR3 DNA is TGTGCCAGCAGCTCCCCGTTTCCTAGCGGGATTTGGCGGGCGCAGTATTTT.

There are many counts of this clonotype. The V call is TRBV20-1, the J call TRBJ2-1, with D possibly matching TRBD2 (6 bases). Trimming pared 3 bases from V and 3 bases from J, leaving 18 bases between. This CDR3 is built from 16 residues. Looked up from germline, CDR1 is DFQATT and CDR2 is SNEGSKA (reference sequence). The CDR3 sequence is CSAREGPLFYYNEQFF. Written as DNA, the CDR3 is TGCAGTGCTAGGGAGGGACCACTTTTCTACTACAATGAGCAGTTCTTC.

This clonotype was seen at least ten times. The gene calls are TRBV20-1 and TRBJ1-1, with D maybe TRBD1 (6 bases). The germline CDR1 and CDR2 sequences are DFQATT and SNEGSKA (reference sequence). The CDR3 length is 14 residues. Trimming removed 6 bases from V and 0 bases from J, with 14 bases in between. For the CDR3, the DNA is TGCAGTGCCCCTTGGGGGGGCCTGAACACTGAAGCTTTCTTT. Encoded protein: CSAPWGGLNTEAFF.

This clonotype was counted at least ten times. J is TRBJ2-1 and V is TRBV29-1, with 9 nucleotides matching TRBD2. The CDR3 extends over 18 amino acids. Trimming at V came to 0 bases and at J to 5 bases, leaving 14 bases not matched to a gene. Germline assignment: CDR1 SQVTM and CDR2 ANQGSEA. The CDR3 reads CSVEDRKLGGGADNEQFF. The CDR3 DNA is TGCAGCGTTGAAGATCGGAAATTAGGCGGGGGGGCCGACAATGAGCAGTTCTTC.

This clonotype was picked up a small number of times. The chain couples TRBV3-1 to TRBJ2-7, with a weak D call TRBD2 (6 bases). V shed 0 bases and J shed 1 base, with 13 bases lying between them. Germline assignment: CDR1 LGHDT and CDR2 YNNKEL (reference sequence). The CDR3 has 16 amino acids. CDR3 in amino acids: CASSQEKGRGSYEQYF. CDR3 coding DNA: TGTGCCAGCAGCCAAGAGAAGGGGCGGGGATCCTACGAGCAGTACTTC.

This clonotype was picked up many times. This chain connects TRBV12-3 or TRBV12-4 to TRBJ1-3; maybe TRBD1 (5 bases). Trimming removed 0 bases at V and 2 bases at J, with 14 bases between. The CDR3 spans 17 residues. This chain's CDR3 is CASSLALSGITGNTIYF. For the CDR3, the DNA is TGTGCCAGCAGTTTAGCGCTCTCAGGGATAACTGGAAACACCATATATTTT.

In this sample, this clonotype turned up many times. This chain links TRBV27 with TRBJ2-7; 9 bases are shared with TRBD1. The CDR3 extends over 15 amino acids. Unmatched junction bases numbered 3, after V lost 3 bases and J lost 0 bases. Germline values: CDR1 MNHEY, CDR2 SMNVEV (reference sequence). Here the CDR3 reads CASSLGTGSSYEQYV. CDR3 nucleotide sequence: TGTGCCAGCAGTTTGGGGACAGGGAGCTCCTACGAGCAGTACGTC.

Notes on this clonotype: This may stem from a read error, because a much larger clone lies one nucleotide away. This sequence joins TRBV20-1 and TRBJ1-5; TRBD1 matches 7 bases. V lost 3 bases and J lost 3; bases outside the gene matches: 8. Germline lookup yields CDR1 DFQATT and CDR2 SNEGSKA (reference sequence). The CDR3 spans 15 residues. CDR3 nucleotide sequence: TGCAGTGCTAGGGAGGGGGCGCGGGTCAATCAGCCCCAGCATTTT. Translation gives CSAREGARVNQPQHF.

This clonotype was detected many times. The chain carries TRBV12-3 or TRBV12-4 and TRBJ1-5; the D gene is possibly TRBD1 (6 bases). CDR3 length equals 13 residues. Trimming took 7 bases from V and 5 from J, leaving 12 bases between them. CDR3 in amino acids: CASTPAGDQPQHF. The CDR3 bases are TGTGCCAGCACCCCTGCAGGGGATCAGCCCCAGCATTTT.

The chain has TRBV12-3 or TRBV12-4 and TRBJ1-2, with D perhaps matching TRBD1 (6 bases). V lost 5 bases and J lost 0, with 10 bases in between. The CDR3 runs to 14 residues. The CDR3 sequence: CASSKQGPNYGYTF. DNA for the CDR3: TGTGCCAGCAGTAAACAGGGACCTAACTATGGCTACACCTTC.

This clonotype showed up just a few times. The CDR3 is CASSLESGPSSGNTIYF. Written as DNA, the CDR3 is TGCGCCAGCAGCTTGGAATCAGGCCCAAGCTCTGGAAACACCATATATTTT. This chain joins TRBV5-1 and TRBJ1-3; D gene uncertain. The ends were cut back, 0 bases at V and 0 bases at J, with 13 bases in the middle. The CDR3 has 17 amino acids. Germline lookup yields CDR1 SGHRS and CDR2 YFSETQ.

This clonotype was observed at least ten times. V and J are TRBV12-3 or TRBV12-4 and TRBJ2-7, with D hard to call. Trimming stripped 3 bases from V and 1 base from J, with 7 bases between. CDR3 length: 13 residues. DNA of the CDR3: TGTGCCAGCAGTTTCGGCCGATCCTACGAGCAGTACTTC. Protein product: CASSFGRSYEQYF.

The table lists this clonotype with many counts. V gene TRBV5-1 combines with J gene TRBJ1-1, with TRBD1 as a possible D gene (6 bases). V was trimmed by 7 bases and J by 3 bases, leaving 19 bases between them. The germline CDR1 and CDR2 sequences are SGHRS and YFSETQ. This CDR3 contains 15 residues. CDR3 nucleotide sequence: TGCGCCAGCGGAATGTCAACAGGGAGGGACACTGAAGCTTTCTTT. It codes for CASGMSTGRDTEAFF.

This clonotype was found many times. CDR3 nucleotide sequence: TGCAGCGTTGAAGAAAAGGACAGGGGTTCCTACGAGCAGTACTTC. Translated, it gives CSVEEKDRGSYEQYF. This chain connects TRBV29-1 to TRBJ2-7, with TRBD1 matching over 9 bases. Per germline, CDR1 SQVTM and CDR2 ANQGSEA. J was trimmed by 1 base and V by 0 bases; bases with no gene match: 4. The CDR3 totals 15 residues.

The sample holds many counts of this clonotype. The chain employs TRBV7-2 and TRBJ2-5, with a tentative D call TRBD2 (6 bases). Trimming took 0 bases from V and 5 from J, leaving 16 bases between them. Germline V CDR1 and CDR2: SGHTA, FQGNSA. This CDR3 spans 16 amino acids. The chain's CDR3 is CASSLAPTTGGETQYF. DNA for the CDR3: TGTGCCAGCAGCTTAGCGCCAACCACTGGAGGGGAGACCCAGTACTTC.

This clonotype was detected a few times. The chain employs TRBV7-2 and TRBJ2-3; D remains unclear. Trimming pared 5 bases from V and 2 bases from J, leaving 17 bases between. The CDR3 is made up of 16 amino acids. Germline CDR1 and CDR2: SGHTA and FQGNSA. CDR3 residues: CASSPQGRVDTDTQYF. CDR3 bases: TGTGCCAGCAGCCCCCAAGGAAGGGTGGACACAGATACGCAGTATTTT.

Many counts were recorded for this clonotype. The J gene is TRBJ1-1, the V gene TRBV29-1; unclear D gene. The CDR3 runs 11 residues. Trimming stripped 5 bases from V and 1 base from J, with 5 bases between. Germline assignment: CDR1 SQVTM and CDR2 ANQGSEA. DNA for the CDR3: TGCAGCGTTAAATGGAACACTGAAGCTTTCTTT. The encoded protein is CSVKWNTEAFF. Supplemented by reference TRBV29-1 and TRBJ1-1, the full variable domain reads SAVISQKPSRDICQRGTSLTIQCQVDSQVTMMFWYRQQPGQSLTLIATANQGSEATYESGFVIDKFPISRPNLTFSTLTVSNMSPEDSSIYLCSVKWNTEAFFGQGTRLTVV.

The chain is built from TRBV2 and TRBJ2-1, with unresolved D. V lost 3 bases and J lost 10, with 7 bases in between. CDR3 length: 11 residues. CDR1 is SNHLY, CDR2 FYNNEI, per germline. The CDR3 sequence is CASSDTREQFF. CDR3 nucleotide sequence: TGTGCCAGCAGTGACACCCGGGAGCAGTTCTTC.